A selection of T cell receptor beta chains follows, all from one sample in a study of blood T cell repertoires in COVID-19. Sequencing was performed with immunoSEQ multiplex PCR; in TCRdb, only in-frame clones are kept and a portion is missing. The sample includes a few hundred thousand clones, over 75% seen only once; the top ten take roughly 10%. The sequenced material came from peripheral blood. The receptors stem from a woman aged 70-85 years with COVID-19, enrolled during active disease. CDR3s include the opening cysteine and the closing phenylalanine or tryptophan. A D gene is named only where the DNA matches it firmly. The size of a clone is reported for some rows only, either as once, few or many, or as a class for expanded clones.

once	TRBV30	TRBJ1-5	-	TGTGCCTGGAGTGTCCGGGTAGAGCAGCCCCAGCATTTT	CAWSVRVEQPQHF
-	TRBV10-3	TRBJ1-6	TRBD1	TGTGCCATCAGCCGGACAGGGAAACTAGAACCGAATAATTCACCCCTCCACTTT	CAISRTGKLEPNNSPLHF
-	TRBV18	TRBJ2-7	-	TGTGCCAGCTCACCAGGCAGGGGCAACGAGCAGTACTTC	CASSPGRGNEQYF
-	TRBV10-3	TRBJ1-6	TRBD1	TGTGCCATCAGGGGGGACAGCTCCTATAATTCACCCCTCCACTTT	CAIRGDSSYNSPLHF
-	TRBV7-2	TRBJ1-6	TRBD1	TGTGCCAGCAGCTTGGGACAGTTAAGGATTTCACCCCTCCACTTT	CASSLGQLRISPLHF
-	TRBV5-1	TRBJ1-1	-	TGCGCCAGCAGCCCGAGGGAAGGGCAGAACACTGAAGCTTTCTTT	CASSPREGQNTEAFF
few	TRBV30	TRBJ1-1	TRBD1	TGTGCCTGGAGTCCCACAGGGGGGGGTGAAGCTTTCTTT	CAWSPTGGGEAFF
-	TRBV11-3	TRBJ2-1	TRBD2	TGTGCCAGCAGCTTAGGGTCTAGCGGGAGAGTTAGTGAGCAGTTCTTC	CASSLGSSGRVSEQFF
-	TRBV12-2	TRBJ1-4	-	TGTGCAAGTCGCTCTAACTATGAAAAACTGTTTTTT	CASRSNYEKLFF
-	TRBV7-2	TRBJ1-2	-	TGTGCCAGCAGCTTAGCGATCGGTGGGGGCAGTGGCTACACCTTC	CASSLAIGGGSGYTF
-	TRBV19	TRBJ1-1	TRBD1	TGTGCCAGTATCCCAGAAACGACAGGGGGCATCACTGAAGCTTTCTTT	CASIPETTGGITEAFF
once	TRBV30	TRBJ1-2	TRBD1	TGTGCCTGGGGGGCCCTCGGGACAGGGGAGGGCTACACCTTC	CAWGALGTGEGYTF
-	TRBV20-1	TRBJ2-1	TRBD1	TGCAGTGCTAGTCTCCAGGGGGCTATCCATGAGCAGTTCTTC	CSASLQGAIHEQFF
-	TRBV2	TRBJ2-1	-	TGTGCCAGCAGTATCGTAGCGGTCCAGCAGTTCTTC	CASSIVAVQQFF
once	TRBV19	TRBJ1-1	TRBD1	TGTGCCAGTACCCCAGGGGACAGGAACACTGAAGCTTTCTTT	CASTPGDRNTEAFF
-	TRBV6-2/TRBV6-3	TRBJ2-7	-	TGTGCCAGCAGTTACGAGGACAGTCTAACCTACGAGCAGTACTTC	CASSYEDSLTYEQYF
-	TRBV19	TRBJ2-3	TRBD1	TGTGCCAGTGGCCTACAGGGGAAAATCACAGATACGCAGTATTTT	CASGLQGKITDTQYF
-	TRBV2	TRBJ1-2	TRBD1	TGTGCCAGCAGGAGGACAGGGGATGAGTATGGCTACACCTTC	CASRRTGDEYGYTF
-	TRBV7-9	TRBJ2-3	-	TGTGCCAGCAGCTTAGCATCCAGCGGGAGCACAGATACGCAGTATTTT	CASSLASSGSTDTQYF
-	TRBV5-1	TRBJ1-4	-	TGCGCCAGCAGCCCCTCCGGCGGATTTGAAAAACTGTTTTTT	CASSPSGGFEKLFF
-	TRBV5-1	TRBJ1-2	-	TGCGCCAGCAGTCGGGTCGGGGAAGCTAACTATGGCTACACCTTC	CASSRVGEANYGYTF
few	TRBV14	TRBJ2-7	TRBD2	TGTGCCAGCAGCCAAGTTCCAGCGGGAGGGCTCTACGAGCAGTACTTC	CASSQVPAGGLYEQYF
-	TRBV6-2/TRBV6-3	TRBJ1-2	-	TGTGCCAGCAGTTATTTCCAGGGTGGTGGCTACACCTTC	CASSYFQGGGYTF
few	TRBV27	TRBJ2-7	-	TGTGCCAGCGCAGCCGTCGGGGGAGCCTACGAGCAGTACTTC	CASAAVGGAYEQYF
-	TRBV5-8	TRBJ1-6	TRBD1	TGTGCCAGCAGCTTGGAGACAGGGCGGAATTCACCCCTCCACTTT	CASSLETGRNSPLHF
once	TRBV9	TRBJ2-2	-	TGTGCCAGCAGCGTACAGGGGACGTCCGGGGAGCTGTTTTTT	CASSVQGTSGELFF
-	TRBV11-3	TRBJ2-1	-	TGTGCCAGCAGCCGTGACAGGAGCTCCTACAATGAGCAGTTCTTC	CASSRDRSSYNEQFF
-	TRBV6-6	TRBJ1-5	TRBD1	TGTGCCAGCAGTCCACAGGGGAAGGAGCAGCCCCAGCATTTT	CASSPQGKEQPQHF
once	TRBV12-3/TRBV12-4	TRBJ1-6	-	TGTGCCAGCAGTAGCGTCAATTCACCCCTCCACTTT	CASSSVNSPLHF